A single sample is the source of the 16 T cell receptor beta chains below, sequenced in a study of T cell repertoires in cytomegalovirus infection. TCRdb used MiXCR to reprocess the reads, holding one entry per CDR3 protein. The sample carries tens of thousands of distinct CDR3 sequences, about 4% recorded once. The specimen sequenced was PBMCs. The receptors shown here come from a human donor in good health (CMV status not recorded). Some clones in this sample may be carry-over from other donors' samples.

This clonotype was observed many times. The chain links TRBV28 to TRBJ2-7; D is uncertain. The CDR3 runs to 12 residues. Trimming left V 7 bases short and J 4 bases short, with 11 bases between. Germline CDR1 reads MDHEN; CDR2 reads SYDVKM. The CDR3 sequence: CASIGPSYEQYF. CDR3 bases: TGTGCCAGCATAGGGCCTAGTTACGAGCAGTACTTC.

This clonotype was recorded at least ten times. The chain carries TRBV12-3 or TRBV12-4 and TRBJ2-2; the D gene is possibly TRBD1 (5 bases). Trimming removed 2 bases at V and 2 bases at J, with 6 bases between. This CDR3 spans 14 amino acids. DNA for the CDR3: TGTGCCAGCAGTTTACAGGGCAACACCGGGGAGCTGTTTTTT. Translating gives CASSLQGNTGELFF.

This clonotype was detected ten times or more. The V and J genes are TRBV28 and TRBJ2-7; D is undetermined. The germline V gene has CDR1 MDHEN and CDR2 SYDVKM. Trimming removed 6 bases at V and 6 bases at J, with 21 bases between. The CDR3 runs to 15 residues. CDR3 loop: CASSPTVWVGTEQYF. The CDR3 coding sequence is TGTGCCAGCAGCCCTACCGTCTGGGTTGGCACCGAGCAGTACTTC.

This clonotype was seen repeatedly, ten times or more. V gene TRBV20-1 combines with J gene TRBJ2-1, with D possibly being TRBD2 (6 bases). CDR1 is DFQATT, CDR2 SNEGSKA, per germline (reference sequence). With 3 bases removed from V and 4 bases from J, the gap between germline ends came to 13 bases. This CDR3 spans 14 amino acids. The CDR3 spells CSARDYQSYNEQFF. The CDR3 DNA sequence: TGCAGTGCTAGGGACTACCAATCTTACAATGAGCAGTTCTTC.

This clonotype was detected many times. The chain is built from TRBV28 and TRBJ1-5; D not certain. CDR3 length: 12 residues. Germline V gene sequence: CDR1 MDHEN, CDR2 SYDVKM. V dropped 5 bases and J dropped 5 bases, with 7 bases sitting between them. The chain's CDR3 is CASSEAYQPQHF. For the CDR3, the DNA is TGTGCCAGCAGTGAGGCCTATCAGCCCCAGCATTTT.

This clonotype was counted ten times or more. The chain couples TRBV11-3 to TRBJ1-1; TRBD1 is a possible D gene (6 bases). CDR1 and CDR2 (germline): SGHNT, YENEEA. V lost 5 bases and J lost 0, with 13 bases in between. The CDR3 has 15 amino acids. The CDR3 spells CASSPRDIMNTEAFF. CDR3 nucleotide sequence: TGTGCCAGCAGCCCACGGGACATCATGAACACTGAAGCTTTCTTT. Variable domain in full (rest from reference TRBV11-3 and TRBJ1-1): EAGVVQSPRYKIIEKKQPVAFWCNPISGHNTLYWYLQNLGQGPELLIRYENEEAVDDSQLPKDRFSAERLKGVDSTLKIQPAELGDSAVYLCASSPRDIMNTEAFFGQGTRLTVV.

This clonotype turned up a few times. The chain has TRBV7-2 and TRBJ1-3; D might be TRBD1 (5 bases). This CDR3 comprises 13 residues. V was shortened by 3 bases and J by 4 bases, with 7 bases between the two germline ends. Germline loops: CDR1 SGHTA, CDR2 FQGNSA. The CDR3 DNA sequence: TGTGCCAGCAGCTTGAACAGGGGAAACACCATATATTTT. Its protein is CASSLNRGNTIYF.

In this sample, this clonotype turned up many times. This rearrangement joins TRBV12-3 or TRBV12-4 to TRBJ2-5; D possibly corresponds to TRBD1 (6 bases). Trimming cost V 4 bases and J 5 bases, with 14 bases left between them. CDR3 length: 14 residues. The CDR3 is CASSWGPGSETQYF. The CDR3 bases are TGTGCCAGCAGTTGGGGGCCGGGCTCTGAGACCCAGTACTTC.

This clonotype has ten or more counts. The CDR3 sequence: CASSPRRGGELLGYGYTF. CDR3 nucleotide sequence: TGTGCCAGCAGCCCCCGCCGAGGAGGAGAGTTGCTTGGCTATGGCTACACCTTC. This chain joins TRBV7-2 and TRBJ1-2, with no clear D. The CDR3 sequence is 18 residues long. With 5 bases removed from V and 4 bases from J, the gap between germline ends came to 26 bases. Germline-derived CDR1 and CDR2 are SGHTA and FQGNSA.

Regarding this clonotype: The germline gene is not matched at one end of the junction; a read error may be the cause. The chain has TRBV7-6 and TRBJ2-1, with 8 bases matching TRBD1. The CDR3 contains 15 residues. Germline CDR1 SGHVS, CDR2 FNYEAQ. CDR3 amino acids: CASSAGTGRNNEQFF. The CDR3 region has the DNA TGTGCTAGCAGCGCCGGGACAGGAAGGAACAATGAGCAGTTCTTC. Variable domain in full (rest from reference TRBV7-6 and TRBJ2-1): GAGVSQSPRYKVTKRGQDVALRCDPISGHVSLYWYRQALGQGPEFLTYFNYEAQQDKSGLPNDRFSAERPEGSISTLTIQRTEQRDSAMYRCASSAGTGRNNEQFFGPGTRLTVL.

This clonotype appeared many times. The genes are TRBV7-2 and TRBJ2-7; 8 bases are shared with TRBD1. The trim removed 4 bases at V and 0 bases at J, leaving 5 bases unmatched. CDR1 SGHTA and CDR2 FQGNSA come from the germline V gene. The CDR3 covers 15 residues. This chain's CDR3 is CASSWTGTDSYEQYF. For the CDR3, the DNA is TGTGCCAGCAGCTGGACAGGGACCGACTCCTACGAGCAGTACTTC.

At least ten counts were recorded for this clonotype. The V call is TRBV27, the J call TRBJ1-1; D is unresolved. The CDR3 contains 15 residues. Trimming pared 7 bases from V and 0 bases from J, leaving 15 bases between. The V gene's germline CDR1 is MNHEY and CDR2 SMNVEV (reference sequence). The CDR3 nucleotides are TGTGCCAGCATGCGGGGTACCGTAATGAACACTGAAGCTTTCTTT. Translating it yields CASMRGTVMNTEAFF.

Many counts were recorded for this clonotype. The chain carries TRBV12-3 or TRBV12-4 and TRBJ2-1, with 9 bases fitting TRBD2. This CDR3 has 17 amino acids. V gave up 3 bases and J gave up 2 bases; unmatched junction bases: 8. The CDR3 nucleotides are TGTGCCAGCAGTTTGCGGGGGGGCGGGGTCACCTACAATGAGCAGTTCTTC. It encodes CASSLRGGGVTYNEQFF.

This clonotype was recorded at least ten times. J is TRBJ2-1 and V is TRBV29-1, with D perhaps TRBD2 (7 bases). V was clipped by 3 bases and J by 10 bases, with 13 bases between them. This CDR3 spans 12 amino acids. Germline V gene sequence: CDR1 SQVTM, CDR2 ANQGSEA. DNA for the CDR3: TGCAGCGTTGATGGGGGGGCCAGGGAGCAGTTCTTC. Translated, it gives CSVDGGAREQFF.

About this clonotype: This could be a read error, since a much larger clone is one nucleotide away. The CDR3 nucleotides are TGTACCAGCAGCCATGGGTGGGCAGAGCAGTTCTTC. It encodes CTSSHGWAEQFF. The chain combines TRBV7-2 with TRBJ2-1; no clear D. V was clipped by 5 bases and J by 10 bases, with 12 bases between them. Germline V gene lookup returns CDR1 SGHTA and CDR2 FQGNSA. This CDR3 region has 12 residues. Variable domain in full (rest from reference TRBV7-2 and TRBJ2-1): GAGVSQSPSNKVTEKGKDVELRCDPISGHTALYWYRQSLGQGLEFLIYFQGNSAPDKSGLPSDRFSAERTGGSVSTLTIQRTQQEDSAVYLCTSSHGWAEQFFGPGTRLTVL.

This clonotype occurred many times. The J gene is TRBJ2-1, the V gene TRBV25-1; TRBD2 matches at 13 bases. The CDR3 runs 15 residues. V shed 3 bases and J 9 bases; nucleotides not matched to a gene: 5. Germline V gene lookup returns CDR1 MGHDK and CDR2 SYGVNS. The CDR3 reads CASSDTSGRAVEQFF. CDR3 in DNA: TGTGCCAGCAGTGACACTAGCGGGAGGGCCGTTGAGCAGTTCTTC.